The 22 T cell receptor beta chains below come from one sample, sequenced in a study of T cell responses to AZD1222 COVID-19 vaccine. Libraries were prepared by immunoSEQ multiplex PCR; TCRdb keeps only in-frame clonotypes and omits some of them. The repertoire holds more than 85,000 clones, with 85% to 90% as singletons. The sequences come from peripheral blood, collected on day 0 of AZD1222 vaccination. These receptors were collected from an adult in good health.

The rearrangement joins TRBV5-1 to TRBJ2-7, with 8 bases that match TRBD2. CDR1 is SGHRS and CDR2 is YFSETQ in the germline V gene. V was clipped by 1 base and J by 1 base; unmatched bases: 19. The CDR3 consists of 20 residues. CDR3 bases: TGCGCCAGCAGCTTGATATGGTCGAGCGGGAGTACCCTTTTGTCCTACGAGCAGTACTTC. Amino acid sequence: CASSLIWSSGSTLLSYEQYF.

V usage is TRBV29-1 and J usage is TRBJ1-1; D remains unclear. This CDR3 contains 13 residues. Germline-derived CDR1 and CDR2 are SQVTM and ANQGSEA. Trimming stripped 7 bases from V and 0 bases from J, with 12 bases between. The CDR3 protein is CSAGKDLNTEAFF. The CDR3 bases are TGCAGCGCCGGCAAGGATCTGAACACTGAAGCTTTCTTT.

The rearrangement links TRBV30 to TRBJ1-6; TRBD1 aligns across 7 bases. V dropped 4 bases and J dropped 5; count of bases not matched to a gene: 2. This CDR3 has 13 residues. CDR1 GTSNPN and CDR2 SVGIG come from the germline V gene (reference sequence). CDR3 in amino acids: CAWKGQNNSPLHF. In DNA, the CDR3 is TGTGCCTGGAAGGGACAGAATAATTCACCCCTCCACTTT.

The J gene is TRBJ1-1, the V gene TRBV18, with D perhaps matching TRBD1 (6 bases). Looked up from germline, CDR1 is KGHSH and CDR2 is LQKENI. V gave up 4 bases and J gave up 3 bases, with 12 bases separating them. This CDR3 has 14 amino acids. CDR3 in amino acids: CASSRGGADTEAFF. The CDR3 DNA reads as TGTGCCAGCTCACGGGGGGGCGCTGACACTGAAGCTTTCTTT.

V usage is TRBV7-2 and J usage is TRBJ2-2; D ambiguous. The germline gives CDR1 SGHTA, CDR2 FQGNSA. The V end lost 4 bases, the J end lost 1 base, and 13 bases lay between the germline ends. This CDR3 contains 16 residues. CDR3: CASSSRQVMNTGELFF. For the CDR3, the DNA is TGTGCCAGCAGCTCACGGCAGGTTATGAACACCGGGGAGCTGTTTTTT.

The chain employs TRBV28 and TRBJ2-7; 7 nucleotides match TRBD2. Per germline, CDR1 MDHEN and CDR2 SYDVKM. The CDR3 extends over 12 amino acids. V lost 7 bases to trimming and J lost 4 bases; unmatched junction nucleotides: 4. The CDR3 here is CASTPGGYEQYF. The CDR3 bases are TGTGCCAGCACCCCGGGGGGTTACGAGCAGTACTTC. Using reference TRBV28 and TRBJ2-7 for the parts outside the CDR3, the full variable domain is DVKVTQSSRYLVKRTGEKVFLECVQDMDHENMFWYRQDPGLGLRLIYFSYDVKMKEKGDIPEGYSVSREKKERFSLILESASTNQTSMYLCASTPGGYEQYFGPGTRLTVT.

V and J are TRBV6-5 and TRBJ2-7; D uncertain. V shed 3 bases and J shed 2 bases, with 8 bases lying between them. This CDR3 region has 13 residues. Germline V lookup: CDR1 MNHEY, CDR2 SVGAGI. The CDR3 is CASSYTGTYEQYF. In DNA form, the CDR3 reads TGTGCCAGCAGTTATACTGGTACCTACGAGCAGTACTTC.

This clone was counted a few times. The V call is TRBV7-9, the J call TRBJ1-5; 7 bases align to TRBD1. V lost 1 base and J lost 6; bases outside the gene matches: 6. Germline-derived CDR1 and CDR2 are SEHNR and FQNEAQ (reference sequence). The CDR3 is made up of 15 amino acids. The CDR3 nucleotides are TGTGCCAGCAGCTTAGGTGAGGGGGCGGTTCAGCCCCAGCATTTT. This gives the protein CASSLGEGAVQPQHF.

The chain joins TRBV5-8 to TRBJ2-7, with a tentative D call TRBD1 (6 bases). The V gene lost 0 bases and the J gene lost 2 bases, with 12 bases spanning the gap. CDR3 length equals 15 residues. Germline V gives CDR1 SGHTS, CDR2 YDEGEE. CDR3 bases: TGTGCCAGCAGCTTGGTAGGGGGTTCCACCTACGAGCAGTACTTC. Protein product: CASSLVGGSTYEQYF.

This clone was counted only a few times. The chain employs TRBV24-1 and TRBJ2-1, with 7 bases lining up with TRBD2. Germline CDR1 KGHDR, CDR2 SFDVKD. CDR3 length equals 13 residues. J lost 10 bases, V lost 3 bases, and 5 bases had no gene match. DNA for the CDR3: TGTGCCACCAGTGATCTTCGGACTAGGGAGCAGTTCTTC. As protein: CATSDLRTREQFF.

The rearrangement uses TRBV27 and TRBJ2-3, with unresolved D. Germline CDR1 MNHEY, CDR2 SMNVEV (reference sequence). CDR3 size: 12 residues. V was cut by 3 bases and J by 1 base, with 2 bases left in between. CDR3 DNA: TGTGCCAGCAGTTTGGGCACAGATACGCAGTATTTT. Its protein is CASSLGTDTQYF.

The chain has TRBV14 and TRBJ2-7, with TRBD1 matching 8 bases. Trimming at V came to 3 bases and at J to 7 bases, leaving 11 bases not matched to a gene. Germline CDR1 reads SGHDN; CDR2 reads FVKESK. CDR3 length equals 15 residues. The CDR3 loop reads CASSQLRDRSGEQYF. The DNA of the CDR3 is TGTGCCAGCAGCCAGCTCCGGGACAGGTCGGGGGAGCAGTACTTC.

This sequence joins TRBV9 and TRBJ2-3; D possibly corresponds to TRBD2 (5 bases). The CDR3 is made up of 15 amino acids. V lost 2 bases and J 10 bases, leaving 20 bases between the germline ends. Germline V gives CDR1 SGDLS, CDR2 YYNGEE. The CDR3 DNA is TGTGCCAGCAGCGTCGGGGTTCTCCACCCCGATCCGCAGTATTTT. Residues: CASSVGVLHPDPQYF.

The chain's CDR3 is CASSAEGRSYEQYF. CDR3 nucleotide sequence: TGTGCCAGCAGTGCCGAGGGTAGAAGCTACGAGCAGTACTTC. This chain uses TRBV2 with TRBJ2-7, with D tentatively TRBD2 (5 bases). The length of the CDR3 is 14 residues. V shed 4 bases and J shed 3 bases, with 13 bases lying between them. CDR1 is SNHLY, CDR2 FYNNEI, per germline.

This rearrangement joins TRBV2 to TRBJ2-7; tentatively, D is TRBD1 or TRBD2 (5 bases each). Germline V gene lookup returns CDR1 SNHLY and CDR2 FYNNEI. The CDR3 is made up of 13 amino acids. Trimming took 7 bases from V and 4 from J, leaving 14 bases between them. CDR3 sequence (DNA): TGTGCCAGCAATTCCGGGACCGTTTACGAGCAGTACTTC. Amino acids: CASNSGTVYEQYF.

The J gene is TRBJ2-1, the V gene TRBV19; no reliable D call. The CDR3 is 11 amino acids. Looked up from germline, CDR1 is LNHDA and CDR2 is SQIVND (reference sequence). With 3 bases removed from V and 7 bases from J, the gap between germline ends came to 4 bases. In DNA, the CDR3 is TGTGCCAGTAGTATCTTGAATGAGCAGTTCTTC. This codes for CASSILNEQFF.

The rearrangement uses TRBV3-1 (or the pseudogene TRBV3-2) and TRBJ1-4, with 7 bases that match TRBD1. Germline V gene sequence: CDR1 LGHDT, CDR2 YNNKEL (reference sequence). The CDR3 extends over 15 amino acids. The V segment lost 4 bases and the J segment 1 base; nucleotides outside the gene matches: 3. For the CDR3, the DNA is TGTGCCAGCAGCCGAACAGGGGTAACTAATGAAAAACTGTTTTTT. Translation gives CASSRTGVTNEKLFF.

The gene calls are TRBV5-5 and TRBJ1-1; 9 bases are a match to TRBD1. Germline CDR1 SGHKS, CDR2 YYEKEE (reference sequence). CDR3 size: 17 residues. Unmatched junction bases numbered 12, after V lost 4 bases and J lost 2 bases. The CDR3 sequence is CASSTRTGDTSNTEAFF. The DNA of the CDR3 is TGTGCCAGCAGCACAAGGACAGGGGACACGTCCAACACTGAAGCTTTCTTT.

This clone appeared a single time. The J gene is TRBJ2-3, the V gene TRBV18; D unresolved. Germline CDR1 is KGHSH and CDR2 is LQKENI. Trimming removed 5 bases from V and 5 bases from J, with 14 bases in between. The CDR3 consists of 14 residues. The DNA of the CDR3 is TGTGCCAGCTCAAGGAATCCGACGGGAGATACGCAGTATTTT. It specifies CASSRNPTGDTQYF.

J is TRBJ1-1 and V is TRBV5-1, with D perhaps TRBD1 (6 bases). Looked up from germline, CDR1 is SGHRS and CDR2 is YFSETQ. The CDR3 has 13 amino acids. Trimming removed 1 base at V and 5 bases at J, with 9 bases between. The CDR3 protein is CASSLRGVTEAFF. In nucleotides, the CDR3 is TGCGCCAGCAGCTTGAGGGGGGTAACTGAAGCTTTCTTT.

V and J are TRBV2 and TRBJ2-5; TRBD2 is a possible D gene (6 bases). Germline assignment: CDR1 SNHLY and CDR2 FYNNEI. The CDR3 covers 14 residues. Trimming cost V 7 bases and J 7 bases, with 19 bases left between them. The CDR3 protein is CASTVGGPSWTQYF. DNA of the CDR3: TGTGCCAGCACCGTGGGGGGACCCAGCTGGACCCAGTACTTC.

The chain uses TRBV6-2 or TRBV6-3 and TRBJ1-6; D gene uncertain. Per the germline V gene, CDR1 is MNHEY and CDR2 is SVGEGT. V was pared by 4 bases and J by 6 bases, with 16 bases between. This CDR3 has 16 amino acids. CDR3 in amino acids: CASSWSGRARNSPLHF. The CDR3 DNA is TGTGCCAGCAGTTGGTCAGGCCGGGCGCGTAATTCACCCCTCCACTTT.